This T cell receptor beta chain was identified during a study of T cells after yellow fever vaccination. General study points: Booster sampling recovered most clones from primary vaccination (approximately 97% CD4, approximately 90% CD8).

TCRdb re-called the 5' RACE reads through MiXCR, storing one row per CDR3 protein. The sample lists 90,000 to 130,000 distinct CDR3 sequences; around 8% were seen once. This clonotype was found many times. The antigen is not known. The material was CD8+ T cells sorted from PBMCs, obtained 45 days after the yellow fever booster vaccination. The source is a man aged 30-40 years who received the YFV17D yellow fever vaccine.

The CDR3 is CASSTQGAGYNEQFF. CDR3 in DNA: TGTGCCAGCAGCACACAAGGTGCGGGGTACAATGAGCAGTTCTTC. The chain recombines TRBV9 with TRBJ2-1; tentative D call: TRBD2 (6 bases). Trimming removed 4 bases from V and 4 bases from J, with 15 bases in between. Per germline, CDR1 SGDLS and CDR2 YYNGEE. CDR3 length: 15 amino acids.